The 18 T cell receptor beta chains listed next were all sequenced from one sample in a study of shared clonotypes between healthy human individuals. It was CD45RO-negative cells, positively selected for CCR7, that made up naive CD8 cells, with terminally differentiated effector memory CD45RA+ cells excluded. Some clones are missing from TCRdb's copy, which holds only in-frame ones; the method was immunoSEQ multiplex PCR. The sample lists a few million clones, 93% occurring once. The sequenced sample consisted of naive CD8+ T cells from PBMCs. The receptors were gathered from a man aged 18-30 years in good health. Some clones in this sample may be carry-over from other donors' samples.

This chain links TRBV30 with TRBJ2-7; tentatively, D is TRBD1 (6 bases). Germline CDR1 is GTSNPN and CDR2 is SVGIG (reference sequence). Trimming took off 5 bases at V and 2 bases at J, with 13 bases between the two ends. The CDR3 is 13 residues long. CDR3 DNA sequence: TGTGCCTGGGCGCCGGGACACACCTACGAGCAGTACTTC. This sequence encodes CAWAPGHTYEQYF. The whole variable domain, remainder taken from reference TRBV30 and TRBJ2-7, is SQTIHQWPATLVQPVGSPLSLECTVEGTSNPNLYWYRQAAGRGLQLLFYSVGIGQISSEVPQNLSASRPQDRQFILSSKKLLLSDSGFYLCAWAPGHTYEQYFGPGTRLTVT.

The chain carries TRBV10-1 and TRBJ1-2, with TRBD1 identical over 9 bases. The CDR3 is 18 residues long. V lost 3 bases, J lost 2 bases, and 13 bases stayed unmatched. Per the germline V gene, CDR1 is WNHNN and CDR2 is SYGVQD (reference sequence). This CDR3 reads CASSEIRDRAPGNYGYTF. The CDR3 DNA sequence: TGCGCCAGCAGTGAAATCCGGGACAGGGCCCCAGGGAACTATGGCTACACCTTC.

This clone has only a few counts. V usage is TRBV6-5 and J usage is TRBJ1-5; D remains ambiguous. CDR3 length equals 13 residues. Germline loops: CDR1 MNHEY, CDR2 SVGAGI. Trimming took 6 bases from V and 4 from J, leaving 10 bases between them. The CDR3 region has the DNA TGTGCCAGCAGAAACGGGGTGAATCAGCCCCAGCATTTT. This translates into CASRNGVNQPQHF.

The chain carries TRBV10-3 and TRBJ2-3; TRBD2 aligns across 7 bases. CDR1 and CDR2 from the germline V gene are ENHRY and SYGVKD. J gave up 2 bases and V 4 bases, and 9 bases lay outside the gene matches. The CDR3 spans 16 residues. This CDR3 is CAISAPPAGYTDTQYF. DNA of the CDR3: TGTGCCATCAGTGCGCCCCCAGCGGGATACACAGATACGCAGTATTTT.

Details on this clone: In the same sample, other DNA sequences code for this CDR3. DNA for the CDR3: TGCGCCAGCAGCCAAGGGCAAGGGGGCACCTACGAGCAGTACTTC. Translation: CASSQGQGGTYEQYF. The V and J genes are TRBV4-1 and TRBJ2-7; 7 nucleotides match TRBD1. The CDR3 has 15 residues. Germline values: CDR1 MGHRA, CDR2 YSYEKL. Unmatched junction bases numbered 5, after V lost 1 base and J lost 2 bases.

The chain links TRBV2 to TRBJ1-5; D gene ambiguous. Trimming stripped 2 bases from V and 3 bases from J, with 8 bases between. Germline lookup yields CDR1 SNHLY and CDR2 FYNNEI. The CDR3 is made up of 14 amino acids. The CDR3 spells CASSEYSLNQPQHF. CDR3 nucleotide sequence: TGTGCCAGCAGTGAATACAGTCTCAATCAGCCCCAGCATTTT.

The J gene is TRBJ2-7, the V gene TRBV15; 7 nucleotides align to TRBD2. Trimming at V came to 0 bases and at J to 2 bases, leaving 10 bases not matched to a gene. Germline CDR1 and CDR2: LNHNV and YYDKDF (reference sequence). The CDR3 runs 17 residues. CDR3 sequence reads: CATSRDPLAERTYEQYF. The CDR3 DNA follows: TGTGCCACCAGCAGAGATCCCCTAGCGGAAAGAACCTACGAGCAGTACTTC.

The chain couples TRBV9 to TRBJ2-2, with a possible D match to TRBD1 (6 bases). Germline V gives CDR1 SGDLS, CDR2 YYNGEE. V was clipped by 2 bases and J by 9 bases, with 8 bases between them. CDR3 length: 12 amino acids. CDR3 protein: CASSVDRRELFF. For the CDR3, the DNA is TGTGCCAGCAGCGTGGACAGAAGGGAGCTGTTTTTT.

The chain uses TRBV28 and TRBJ2-5; D is uncertain. The CDR3 totals 13 residues. V lost 6 bases, J lost 5 bases, and 13 bases lay in between. Per the germline V gene, CDR1 is MDHEN and CDR2 is SYDVKM. Here the CDR3 DNA reads TGTGCCAGCAGCCAAGCCGAGGCGGAGACCCAGTACTTC. This sequence encodes CASSQAEAETQYF.

The chain links TRBV5-4 to TRBJ1-1, with TRBD1 identical over 9 bases. The CDR3 covers 14 residues. The germline V gene encodes CDR1 SGHNT and CDR2 YYREEE (reference sequence). J gave up 1 base and V 7 bases, and 5 bases lay outside the gene matches. The CDR3 DNA follows: TGTGCCAGCGGACAGGGGTCAGAGAACACTGAAGCTTTCTTT. This codes for CASGQGSENTEAFF.

The chain joins TRBV6-5 to TRBJ2-2; the D is unclear. The CDR3 is 13 amino acids. From germline, CDR1 is MNHEY and CDR2 SVGAGI. V was cut by 6 bases and J by 6 bases, with 11 bases left in between. The CDR3 region has the DNA TGTGCCAGCAGCCCGCTCCTACCCGGGGAGCTGTTTTTT. It is translated as CASSPLLPGELFF.

The chain combines TRBV19 with TRBJ2-7; 7 bases match TRBD1. V was clipped by 4 bases and J by 5 bases; unmatched bases: 8. CDR1 and CDR2 (germline): LNHDA, SQIVND (reference sequence). CDR3 size: 14 residues. The CDR3 region is CASSTRQGFHEQYF. The CDR3 coding sequence is TGTGCCAGTAGTACCCGACAGGGTTTCCACGAGCAGTACTTC.

This chain connects TRBV28 to TRBJ1-1; TRBD1 agrees at 10 bases. Germline CDR1 and CDR2: MDHEN and SYDVKM. The CDR3 runs 14 residues. The junction had 3 bases not matched to a gene; V was cut back by 4 bases and J by 4 bases. CDR3 sequence: CASSSGQGITEAFF. CDR3 DNA sequence: TGTGCCAGCAGTTCGGGACAGGGGATCACTGAAGCTTTCTTT.

This chain links TRBV5-8 with TRBJ2-7; D call uncertain. Per the germline V gene, CDR1 is SGHTS and CDR2 is YDEGEE. The CDR3 covers 14 residues. Trimming pared 0 bases from V and 5 bases from J, leaving 12 bases between. The CDR3 region is CASSLGSLKDEQYF. CDR3 sequence (DNA): TGTGCCAGCAGCTTGGGGAGTCTGAAGGACGAGCAGTACTTC.

The CDR3 sequence: CASTGGPPSSIQYF. For the CDR3, the DNA is TGTGCCAGCACCGGCGGGCCGCCGAGTTCCATTCAGTACTTC. The rearrangement joins TRBV7-2 to TRBJ2-4, with D maybe TRBD2 (5 bases). Trimming took off 7 bases at V and 9 bases at J, with 19 bases between the two ends. CDR1 and CDR2 from the germline V gene are SGHTA and FQGNSA. This CDR3 is 14 amino acids long.

The chain uses TRBV6-1 and TRBJ2-7; D perhaps matches TRBD1 (5 bases). Trimming stripped 5 bases from V and 2 bases from J, with 13 bases between. The CDR3 length is 14 residues. Looked up from germline, CDR1 is MNHNS and CDR2 is SASEGT. This chain's CDR3 is CASSPRQTTYEQYF. CDR3 in DNA: TGTGCCAGCAGTCCCCGACAGACCACCTACGAGCAGTACTTC.

The V gene is TRBV6-1, the J gene TRBJ2-2, with D perhaps TRBD2 (6 bases). The CDR3 spans 12 residues. The germline gives CDR1 MNHNS, CDR2 SASEGT. Between the trimmed V and J ends, which lost 6 bases and 4 bases, there was a span of 6 bases. The CDR3 region has the DNA TGTGCCAGCAGGGGACTCACCGGGGAGCTGTTTTTT. Its protein is CASRGLTGELFF.

The V gene is TRBV9, the J gene TRBJ2-2, with D perhaps matching TRBD1 or TRBD2 (5 bases each). V dropped 3 bases and J dropped 6 bases, with 15 bases sitting between them. CDR3 length equals 15 residues. Looked up from germline, CDR1 is SGDLS and CDR2 is YYNGEE. The CDR3 loop reads CASSDRGPPPGELFF. CDR3 in DNA: TGTGCCAGCAGCGACCGGGGACCGCCGCCCGGGGAGCTGTTTTTT. The whole variable domain, remainder taken from reference TRBV9 and TRBJ2-2, is DSGVTQTPKHLITATGQRVTLRCSPRSGDLSVYWYQQSLDQGLQFLIQYYNGEERAKGNILERFSAQQFPDLHSELNLSSLELGDSALYFCASSDRGPPPGELFFGEGSRLTVL.